This T cell receptor (beta chain) derives from a study of cytomegalovirus exposure and HLA in healthy donors. PCR primers comprised 60 Vbeta and 13 Jbeta primers. Only in-frame clones appear in the TCRdb table, and some are missing; sequencing was by immunoSEQ multiplex PCR. Among about 100,000 clones listed, more than 75% were seen once. Whole-study findings and limits: Presence/absence results assume similar sequencing depth per donor, which may not hold. After further analysis at a later stage, under 20,000 TCR beta sequences were associated with HLA alleles at 0.05 false discovery rate. Earlier analysis looked at TCR beta V segments, and most were productive about 90% or about 30% of the time. Trimming of TCR beta V- and J-genes showed a link, identified in a later analysis, to a missense DCLRE1C variant.

Germline CDR1 reads SGHAT; CDR2 reads FQNNGV. This CDR3 is built from 15 residues. Trimming cost V 4 bases and J 3 bases, with 13 bases left between them. As for this clone: Its antigen is not identified.

Sequencing input: PBMCs. This clonotype was obtained from a woman between 45 and 65 years old in good health and CMV-seropositive. The V and J genes are TRBV11-2 and TRBJ1-3; D is uncertain. CDR3 bases: TGTGCCAGCAGCTCCTCACGTTATAGTGGAAACACCATATATTTT. Translated, it gives CASSSSRYSGNTIYF.